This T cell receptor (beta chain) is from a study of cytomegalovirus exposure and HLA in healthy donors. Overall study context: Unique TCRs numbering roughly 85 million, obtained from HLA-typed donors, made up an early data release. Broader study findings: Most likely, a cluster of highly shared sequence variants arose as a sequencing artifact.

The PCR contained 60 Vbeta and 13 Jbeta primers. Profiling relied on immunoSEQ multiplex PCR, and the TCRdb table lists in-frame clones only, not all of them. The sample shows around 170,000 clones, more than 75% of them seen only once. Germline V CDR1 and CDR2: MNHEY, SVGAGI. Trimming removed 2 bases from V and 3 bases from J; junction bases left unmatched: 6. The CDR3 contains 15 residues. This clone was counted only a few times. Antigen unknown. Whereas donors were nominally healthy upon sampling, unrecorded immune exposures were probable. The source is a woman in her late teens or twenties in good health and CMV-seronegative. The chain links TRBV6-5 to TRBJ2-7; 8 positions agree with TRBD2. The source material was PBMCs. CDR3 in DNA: TGTGCCAGCAGTTACGAGACGGGAGGGCTCTACGAGCAGTACTTC. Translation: CASSYETGGLYEQYF.